This T cell receptor (beta chain) came from a study of blood T cells in healthy people across ages. The CDR3 is made up of 15 amino acids. The V end was cut by 5 bases, the J end by 0 bases, with 11 bases between. Germline-derived CDR1 and CDR2 are SGHTA and FQGNSA. This clonotype was observed a single time. For the second PCR, which ran for about 7 to 11 cycles, a sample-barcoded 5' primer and a J-beta primer mix were used. TCRdb reprocessed the 5' RACE reads via MiXCR and lists one record per CDR3 protein. The sample contains roughly 900,000 distinct CDR3 sequences, under 35% of which appear only once.

Sample: blood. The chain uses TRBV7-2 and TRBJ2-1; TRBD1 is a possible D gene (6 bases). This receptor was obtained from a woman of 80 years or more in good health. Here the CDR3 reads CASSGQHTSYNEQFF. DNA of the CDR3: TGTGCCAGCAGCGGACAGCACACCTCCTACAATGAGCAGTTCTTC.